The 27 T cell receptor beta chains given below trace back to one sample, sequenced in a study of T-cell memory formation after mild COVID-19. TCRdb independently ran MiXCR on the 5' RACE reads; one entry per CDR3 protein. The table shows around 200,000 distinct CDR3 sequences, with about 10% occurring only once. The sample taken for sequencing was PBMCs or a T cell subset sorted from them (not recorded which). The receptors derive from a man younger than 35 who had mild COVID-19 (a few samples of this study predate the infection). Cell type and time point are not known.

The rearrangement links TRBV5-5 to TRBJ2-5; D is possibly TRBD2 (7 bases). CDR1 is SGHKS, CDR2 YYEKEE, per germline (reference sequence). V was clipped by 5 bases and J by 5 bases, with 16 bases between them. The CDR3 runs to 14 residues. CDR3 sequence (DNA): TGTGCCAGCAGGATGGGGGGGGCAGGGGAGACCCAGTACTTC. The encoded protein is CASRMGGAGETQYF.

This clonotype was seen more than once but under ten times. This chain joins TRBV7-9 and TRBJ1-6; 9 nucleotides agree with TRBD1. J was trimmed by 9 bases and V by 6 bases; bases with no gene match: 6. The CDR3 loop spans 14 amino acids. Germline loops: CDR1 SEHNR, CDR2 FQNEAQ (reference sequence). The CDR3 region has the DNA TGTGCCAGCAGGACTGGGACAGGGTTTTCACCCCTCCACTTT. Its translation: CASRTGTGFSPLHF.

V and J are TRBV4-2 and TRBJ2-4; 9 bases map to TRBD2. After removal of 1 base from V and 7 bases from J, the junction contained 8 bases not matched to a gene. CDR3 size: 16 residues. Germline CDR1 LGHNA, CDR2 YNFKEQ. This CDR3 reads CASSQASGDVGNIQYF. The CDR3 bases are TGTGCCAGCAGCCAAGCTAGCGGGGACGTGGGGAACATTCAGTACTTC.

This clonotype was recorded a few times. V gene TRBV20-1 combines with J gene TRBJ2-3, with unresolved D. The CDR3 runs to 13 residues. Trimming pared 8 bases from V and 2 bases from J, leaving 14 bases between. The germline V gene encodes CDR1 DFQATT and CDR2 SNEGSKA (reference sequence). The CDR3 is CSLVYGSTDTQYF. In DNA form, the CDR3 reads TGCAGTCTGGTCTACGGATCCACAGATACGCAGTATTTT.

A few counts support this clonotype. This chain joins TRBV15 and TRBJ1-1, with D perhaps matching TRBD1 (6 bases). There are 15 residues in the CDR3. Germline lookup yields CDR1 LNHNV and CDR2 YYDKDF (reference sequence). Trimming pared 2 bases from V and 1 base from J, leaving 11 bases between. CDR3 residues: CATSRQTTGNTEAFF. CDR3 nucleotide sequence: TGTGCCACCAGCAGACAAACGACAGGGAACACTGAAGCTTTCTTT.

The chain links TRBV12-3 or TRBV12-4 to TRBJ2-2; 11 bases align to TRBD2. The V segment lost 5 bases and the J segment 7 bases; nucleotides outside the gene matches: 9. The CDR3 runs to 16 residues. CDR3 sequence reads: CASSPLAGALIGELFF. CDR3 bases: TGTGCCAGCAGTCCACTAGCGGGGGCCCTTATCGGGGAGCTGTTTTTT.

The sample holds a few counts of this clonotype. V usage is TRBV7-2 and J usage is TRBJ1-1, with a weak D call TRBD1 (6 bases). V lost 4 bases to trimming and J lost 9 bases, with 12 bases between them. The CDR3 runs 12 residues. The germline V gene encodes CDR1 SGHTA and CDR2 FQGNSA. In nucleotides, the CDR3 is TGTGCCAGCAGCTCCGTTCGGGACAAAGCTTTCTTT. Its protein product is CASSSVRDKAFF.

This chain connects TRBV15 to TRBJ1-3; D not resolved. The CDR3 spans 16 residues. V lost 0 bases and J 0 bases, leaving 9 bases between the germline ends. The germline V gene has CDR1 LNHNV and CDR2 YYDKDF (reference sequence). The CDR3 DNA sequence: TGTGCCACCAGCAGAGATTGGCGTAGCTCTGGAAACACCATATATTTT. It specifies CATSRDWRSSGNTIYF.

This clonotype was seen only a few times. The V gene is TRBV7-2, the J gene TRBJ2-3, with 8 bases lining up with TRBD2. The CDR3 extends over 18 amino acids. The V and J ends lost 5 bases and 1 base, in that order; junction bases with no gene match: 14. Germline V gene sequence: CDR1 SGHTA, CDR2 FQGNSA. The CDR3 here is CASSPRRGASPRTDTQYF. The CDR3 DNA is TGTGCCAGCAGCCCTCGGCGGGGGGCCTCGCCACGCACAGATACGCAGTATTTT.

In its sample, this clonotype was seen many times. The rearrangement links TRBV20-1 to TRBJ1-1, with D perhaps matching TRBD1 (5 bases). This CDR3 region has 14 residues. The V and J ends lost 7 bases and 5 bases respectively, with 20 bases between them. Germline CDR1 DFQATT, CDR2 SNEGSKA (reference sequence). DNA of the CDR3: TGCAGTGGCAGGGACGGCGGCCAATGGACTGAAGCTTTCTTT. Protein: CSGRDGGQWTEAFF.

The chain is built from TRBV5-1 and TRBJ2-5; the D gene is possibly TRBD2 (6 bases). Germline assignment: CDR1 SGHRS and CDR2 YFSETQ. V was clipped by 0 bases and J by 5 bases, with 20 bases between them. The CDR3 spans 17 residues. CDR3 nucleotide sequence: TGCGCCAGCAGCTTGGGGCTCTATCGAATCGCGGGGGAGACCCAGTACTTC. It translates to CASSLGLYRIAGETQYF.

The table lists this clonotype with a few counts. The V gene is TRBV11-2, the J gene TRBJ2-2, with D hard to call. This CDR3 is built from 17 residues. V lost 1 base, J lost 4 bases, and 16 bases lay in between. Germline values: CDR1 SGHAT, CDR2 FQNNGV. Written as DNA, the CDR3 is TGTGCCAGCAGCTTAGCCCCCATAAACCCGAGCACCGGGGAGCTGTTTTTT. It yields the protein CASSLAPINPSTGELFF.

This clonotype was recorded many times. This sequence joins TRBV4-1 and TRBJ1-1; D ambiguous. The CDR3 runs 11 residues. CDR1 is MGHRA and CDR2 is YSYEKL in the germline V gene. V dropped 1 base and J dropped 6 bases, with 3 bases sitting between them. The CDR3 DNA reads TGCGCCAGCAGCCAAGGGTCTGAAGCTTTCTTT. Protein sequence: CASSQGSEAFF.

For the CDR3, the DNA is TGTGCCAGCAGCCAAGATTCCGGGACAGGGGCACACGAGCAGTACTTC. Translating gives CASSQDSGTGAHEQYF. This chain links TRBV14 with TRBJ2-7; 10 nucleotides line up with TRBD1. The J segment lost 5 bases and the V segment lost 0 bases, leaving 7 bases of the junction unmatched. The length of the CDR3 is 16 residues. Germline V gives CDR1 SGHDN, CDR2 FVKESK.

The chain has TRBV4-3 and TRBJ2-6; 9 nucleotides align to TRBD1. Germline lookup yields CDR1 LGHNA and CDR2 YSLEER. V trimming: 1 base; J trimming: 0 bases; junction bases outside the gene matches: 4. This CDR3 has 18 amino acids. In DNA, the CDR3 is TGCGCCAGCAGCCAAGGGGGGACAGGGAGCTCTGGGGCCAACGTCCTGACTTTC. Translating it yields CASSQGGTGSSGANVLTF.

This clonotype was detected a few times. The V call is TRBV12-3 or TRBV12-4, the J call TRBJ2-3, with a tentative D call TRBD1 (5 bases). This CDR3 has 13 amino acids. Trimming removed 5 bases from V and 6 bases from J, with 12 bases in between. CDR3 residues: CASSRQTVDTQYF. CDR3 in DNA: TGTGCCAGCAGTCGGCAGACAGTCGATACGCAGTATTTT.

This chain joins TRBV28 and TRBJ1-2; no clear D. Germline V CDR1 and CDR2: MDHEN, SYDVKM. Trimming stripped 3 bases from V and 4 bases from J, with 9 bases between. This CDR3 region has 13 residues. CDR3 DNA: TGTGCCAGCAGTTTGGTAGGATTCTATGGCTACACCTTC. Its translation is CASSLVGFYGYTF.

This CDR3 reads CATSDLLAGEQFF. CDR3 sequence (DNA): TGTGCCACCAGTGATTTGCTTGCGGGGGAGCAGTTCTTC. The chain has TRBV24-1 and TRBJ2-1, with D perhaps matching TRBD2 (6 bases). The germline V gene has CDR1 KGHDR and CDR2 SFDVKD. The V end lost 0 bases, the J end lost 10 bases, and 9 bases lay between the germline ends. CDR3 size: 13 residues.

This clonotype was seen many times. The CDR3 coding sequence is TGCAGCGTTGTAGAGACAGTCGAGACCCAGTACTTC. This sequence encodes CSVVETVETQYF. The rearrangement joins TRBV29-1 to TRBJ2-5; a weak D match, TRBD1 (5 bases). V lost 4 bases and J lost 5, with 11 bases in between. This CDR3 is 12 amino acids long. Looked up from germline, CDR1 is SQVTM and CDR2 is ANQGSEA. Using reference TRBV29-1 and TRBJ2-5 for the parts outside the CDR3, the full variable domain is SAVISQKPSRDICQRGTSLTIQCQVDSQVTMMFWYRQQPGQSLTLIATANQGSEATYESGFVIDKFPISRPNLTFSTLTVSNMSPEDSSIYLCSVVETVETQYFGPGTRLLVL.

This clonotype was detected only a few times. The rearrangement uses TRBV6-2 or TRBV6-3 and TRBJ1-2, with TRBD1 identical over 8 bases. CDR1 and CDR2 from the germline V gene are MNHEY and SVGEGT. V gave up 8 bases and J gave up 2 bases; unmatched junction bases: 7. The length of the CDR3 is 14 residues. In DNA, the CDR3 is TGTGCCAGCCTAAGGGACAGGCGGAACTATGGCTACACCTTC. It translates to CASLRDRRNYGYTF.

This clonotype was counted ten times or more. J is TRBJ2-2 and V is TRBV12-3 or TRBV12-4, with no clear D. CDR3 size: 12 residues. V lost 5 bases to trimming and J lost 4 bases, with 5 bases between them. CDR3 residues: CASSRSTGELFF. In nucleotides, the CDR3 is TGTGCCAGCAGTCGCAGCACCGGGGAGCTGTTTTTT.

This clonotype has a count of ten or more. One end of the junction does not line up with germline, which may come from a read error. The V call is TRBV12-3 or TRBV12-4, the J call TRBJ1-1; D gene ambiguous. The CDR3 has 13 amino acids. In DNA form, the CDR3 reads TGCGCCAGCAGCTTGGTCGGGGACACTGAAGCTTTCTTT. Translating gives CASSLVGDTEAFF.

This clonotype was seen a few times. J is TRBJ2-1 and V is TRBV5-1, with a weak D call TRBD2 (5 bases). The CDR3 loop spans 16 amino acids. The germline V gene has CDR1 SGHRS and CDR2 YFSETQ. Trimming took off 0 bases at V and 7 bases at J, with 17 bases between the two ends. The CDR3 bases are TGCGCCAGCAGCTTGGAACCGGGCGGGTGGAAAAATGAGCAGTTCTTC. Translated: CASSLEPGGWKNEQFF.

The sample holds many counts of this clonotype. This chain connects TRBV4-3 to TRBJ1-5; no reliable D call. Germline V gives CDR1 LGHNA, CDR2 YSLEER. CDR3 length equals 13 residues. Trimming took off 0 bases at V and 5 bases at J, with 5 bases between the two ends. CDR3 bases: TGCGCCAGCAGCCAAGATAGGGATCAGCCCCAGCATTTT. Protein sequence: CASSQDRDQPQHF.

This clonotype was seen more than once but under ten times. The genes are TRBV27 and TRBJ1-6; D not resolved. Trimming stripped 2 bases from V and 1 base from J, with 9 bases between. CDR1 is MNHEY and CDR2 is SMNVEV in the germline V gene (reference sequence). This CDR3 comprises 16 residues. The CDR3 sequence: CASSLVGRSYNSPLHF. The CDR3, as DNA: TGTGCCAGCAGTTTAGTTGGAAGGTCCTATAATTCACCCCTCCACTTT.

This clonotype was recorded a few times. CDR3: CASSLVRGQGANNEQFF. The CDR3 nucleotides are TGTGCCAGCAGCTTAGTAAGGGGACAGGGGGCGAACAATGAGCAGTTCTTC. V usage is TRBV11-2 and J usage is TRBJ2-1, with TRBD1 matching over 12 bases. The CDR3 covers 17 residues. Germline V gene data show CDR1 as SGHAT and CDR2 as FQNNGV. With V trimmed by 1 base and J by 5 bases, 6 bases remained unmatched.

This chain links TRBV25-1 with TRBJ2-6; 9 nucleotides agree with TRBD1. CDR1 and CDR2 from the germline V gene are MGHDK and SYGVNS. The CDR3 consists of 16 residues. J lost 1 base, V lost 6 bases, and 4 bases had no gene match. CDR3 region: CASSGTGFSGANVLTF. The CDR3, as DNA: TGTGCCAGCAGCGGGACAGGGTTTTCTGGGGCCAACGTCCTGACTTTC.